The 9 T cell receptor beta chains presented below share a single source sample, sequenced in a study of OX40 agonist ivuxolimab in advanced cancers. Clones were read by immunoSEQ multiplex PCR, and TCRdb kept only the in-frame ones, dropping some. The table shows 39,000 or so clones, with approximately 86% occurring only once. The sequencing used CD4+ or CD8+ T cells sorted from blood, collected in a trial of the OX40 agonist ivuxolimab. These receptors were taken from an adult with an advanced solid tumor such as melanoma, head and neck, liver or kidney cancer.

CDR3 loop: CASSPSGKLFF. In DNA form, the CDR3 reads TGTGCCAGCAGTCCCTCCGGAAAACTGTTTTTT. The V gene is TRBV28, the J gene TRBJ1-4, with D unclear. Trimming cost V 5 bases and J 10 bases, with 8 bases left between them. Germline V gene data show CDR1 as MDHEN and CDR2 as SYDVKM. This CDR3 region has 11 residues.

This rearrangement joins TRBV11-2 to TRBJ1-1; no definite D call. The CDR3 runs 16 residues. V lost 1 base and J lost 0, with 12 bases in between. Germline V gives CDR1 SGHAT, CDR2 FQNNGV. CDR3 nucleotide sequence: TGTGCCAGCAGCTTAGTCCGGGGAAACATGAACACTGAAGCTTTCTTT. As protein: CASSLVRGNMNTEAFF.

The chain recombines TRBV7-2 with TRBJ2-3; 9 bases agree with TRBD2. V gave up 5 bases and J gave up 3 bases; unmatched junction bases: 9. The germline gives CDR1 SGHTA, CDR2 FQGNSA. There are 16 residues in the CDR3. CDR3 DNA: TGTGCCAGCAGCCTGGATAAGCGGGGGGTGACAGATACGCAGTATTTT. It translates to CASSLDKRGVTDTQYF.

The chain recombines TRBV2 with TRBJ2-1, with 12 bases lining up with TRBD2. CDR3 length: 16 residues. V shed 5 bases and J 0 bases; nucleotides not matched to a gene: 2. Germline CDR1 and CDR2: SNHLY and FYNNEI. The CDR3 sequence: CASSTSGGTSYNEQFF. For the CDR3, the DNA is TGTGCCAGCAGTACTAGCGGGGGGACCTCCTACAATGAGCAGTTCTTC. Looking up the rest from reference TRBV2 and TRBJ2-1 gives the full variable domain: EPEVTQTPSHQVTQMGQEVILRCVPISNHLYFYWYRQILGQKVEFLVSFYNNEISEKSEIFDDQFSVERPDGSNFTLKIRSTKLEDSAMYFCASSTSGGTSYNEQFFGPGTRLTVL.

This sequence joins TRBV2 and TRBJ1-6; TRBD1 might be the D (6 bases). In germline, CDR1 is SNHLY, CDR2 FYNNEI. The CDR3 totals 15 residues. V gave up 1 base and J gave up 8 bases, with 12 bases separating them. The CDR3 is CASSEVDGGYSPLHF. The CDR3 DNA reads TGTGCCAGCAGTGAAGTAGACGGGGGCTATTCACCCCTCCACTTT.

The chain joins TRBV12-5 to TRBJ1-1; D is perhaps TRBD1 (6 bases). CDR1 is LGHNT, CDR2 FRNRAP, per germline. Trimming pared 9 bases from V and 3 bases from J, leaving 17 bases between. The CDR3 consists of 14 residues. In DNA, the CDR3 is TGTGCTAGCGGAAGAGGGGGGGCTGACACTGAAGCTTTCTTT. This codes for CASGRGGADTEAFF.

In this sample, this clone turned up a few times. The chain uses TRBV5-6 and TRBJ1-2; D not resolved. V lost 1 base and J 8 bases, leaving 9 bases between the germline ends. The CDR3 runs 12 residues. Germline CDR1 SGHDT, CDR2 YYEEEE. The CDR3 loop reads CASSLSRMGYTF. CDR3 DNA: TGTGCCAGCAGCTTGAGTCGGATGGGCTACACCTTC.

The rearrangement links TRBV5-8 to TRBJ2-7; TRBD1 matches at 9 bases. Germline V gives CDR1 SGHTS, CDR2 YDEGEE. The V and J ends lost 5 bases and 5 bases, in that order; junction bases with no gene match: 11. The CDR3 sequence is 15 residues long. The CDR3 nucleotides read TGTGCCAGCAGATCAACCGGGACAGGGATCGACGAGCAGTACTTC. This gives the protein CASRSTGTGIDEQYF.

This chain joins TRBV5-1 and TRBJ2-2, with D possibly called TRBD1 or TRBD2 (5 bases each). CDR3 length equals 13 residues. CDR1 is SGHRS and CDR2 is YFSETQ in the germline V gene. As DNA, the CDR3 is TGCGCTACCCCCCGGGGCACCACCGGGGAGCTGTTTTTT. It yields the protein CATPRGTTGELFF.